This T cell receptor (beta chain) is drawn from a study of cytomegalovirus exposure and HLA in healthy donors. Study-wide results and limits: Some V segments, TRBV6-2 and TRBV6-3 among them, were indistinguishable and were therefore excluded.

Both 60 Vbeta primers and 13 Jbeta primers went into the PCR. TCRdb keeps only in-frame clones here, not all; method: immunoSEQ multiplex PCR. Among 160,000 or so clones listed, roughly 80% were seen once. Of note for this clone: Its antigen is not identified.

The CDR3 contains 13 residues. Germline trimming cut 10 bases from V and 6 bases from J; bases unmatched to any gene: 3. The germline V gene encodes CDR1 ENHRY and CDR2 SYGVKD. The TCR sequence derives from a male donor in good health and CMV-seropositive. Sequenced material: PBMCs. The gene calls are TRBV10-3 and TRBJ2-2; 12 nucleotides match TRBD2. DNA for the CDR3: TGTGCCACCCGGACTAGCGGGGCCGGGGAGCTGTTTTTT. Its translation: CATRTSGAGELFF.